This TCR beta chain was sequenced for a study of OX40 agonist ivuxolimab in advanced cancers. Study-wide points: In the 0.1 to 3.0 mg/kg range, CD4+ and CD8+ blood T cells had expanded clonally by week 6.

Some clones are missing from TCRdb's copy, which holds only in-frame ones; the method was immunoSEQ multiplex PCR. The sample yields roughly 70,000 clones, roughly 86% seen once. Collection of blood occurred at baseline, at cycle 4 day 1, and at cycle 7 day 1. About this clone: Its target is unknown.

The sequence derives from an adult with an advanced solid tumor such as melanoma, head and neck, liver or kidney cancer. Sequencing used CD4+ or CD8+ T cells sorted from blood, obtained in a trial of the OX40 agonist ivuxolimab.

CDR3 loop: CASSRWGGLDNEQFF. The CDR3 DNA reads as TGTGCCAGCAGCCGGTGGGGGGGTTTGGACAATGAGCAGTTCTTC. The chain links TRBV14 to TRBJ2-1; TRBD2 agrees at 7 bases. The CDR3 covers 15 residues. Trimming took 4 bases from V and 5 from J; bases not matched to a gene: 8. Germline-derived CDR1 and CDR2 are SGHDN and FVKESK.